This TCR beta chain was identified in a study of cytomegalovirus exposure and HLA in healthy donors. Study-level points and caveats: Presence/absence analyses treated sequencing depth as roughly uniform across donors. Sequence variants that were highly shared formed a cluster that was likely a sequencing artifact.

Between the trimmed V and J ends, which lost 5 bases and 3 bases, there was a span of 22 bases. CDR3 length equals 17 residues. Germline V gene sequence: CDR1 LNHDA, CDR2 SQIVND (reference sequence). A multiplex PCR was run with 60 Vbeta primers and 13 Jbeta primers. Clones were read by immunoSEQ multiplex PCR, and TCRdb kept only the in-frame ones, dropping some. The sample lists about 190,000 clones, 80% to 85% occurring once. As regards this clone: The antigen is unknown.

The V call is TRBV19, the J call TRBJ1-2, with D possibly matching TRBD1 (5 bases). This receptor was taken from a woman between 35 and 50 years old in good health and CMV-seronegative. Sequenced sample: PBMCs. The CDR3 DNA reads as TGTGCCAGTAGTCCGACTGGGGTGGGACTGGGATACTATGGCTACACCTTC. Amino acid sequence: CASSPTGVGLGYYGYTF. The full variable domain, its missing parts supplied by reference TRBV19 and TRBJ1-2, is DGGITQSPKYLFRKEGQNVTLSCEQNLNHDAMYWYRQDPGQGLRLIYYSQIVNDFQKGDIAEGYSVSREKKESFPLTVTSAQKNPTAFYLCASSPTGVGLGYYGYTFGSGTRLTVV.